There are many counts of the clone carrying this T cell receptor beta chain. This specimen comes from a study of Graves' ophthalmopathy and Graves' hyperthyroidism. Using RNA transcripts, the TCR beta CDR3 regions were amplified. In the first round, RT-PCR was carried out with HTBI primers, and a multiplex PCR formed the second round. TCRdb re-called the multiplex PCR reads through MiXCR, storing one row per CDR3 protein. The profile shows 200,000 to 250,000 distinct CDR3 sequences, approximately 21% of them singletons. Germline CDR1 SGHAT, CDR2 FQNNGV. CDR3 length: 15 amino acids. Between the trimmed V and J ends, which lost 3 bases and 5 bases, there was a span of 16 bases.

The chain employs TRBV11-2 and TRBJ2-5; possible D gene TRBD1, 5 bases. The source material was peripheral blood. The sequence was obtained from a woman between 50 and 59 years old with Graves' ophthalmopathy. The CDR3 sequence is CASSLGPNFGETQYF. The CDR3 DNA sequence: TGTGCCAGCAGCTTGGGGCCCAATTTCGGGGAGACCCAGTACTTC.